This is a list of T cell receptor beta chains from one sample in a study of blood T cell repertoires in COVID-19. Sequencing was performed with immunoSEQ multiplex PCR; in TCRdb, only in-frame clones are kept and a portion is missing. Of approximately 53,000 clones listed, 65% to 90% are singletons. The sequenced sample was peripheral blood. The receptors stem from a woman of 80 years or more with COVID-19, enrolled during active disease. Both conserved end residues are part of each CDR3. The D gene is left open where the match is weak. Not all rows give a size; the values are once, few, many and, for expanded clones, a class.

TRBV4-1,.,.,TRBJ2-7,CASSLGGTYEQYF,TGCGCCAGCAGCTTAGGAGGTACCTACGAGCAGTACTTC
TRBV6-5,.,.,TRBJ2-7,CASTRKGESGEQYF,TGTGCCAGCACCAGAAAAGGGGAAAGTGGCGAGCAGTACTTC
TRBV16,.,.,TRBJ1-6,CASSQRGFTMNSPLHF,TGTGCCAGCAGCCAAAGGGGATTTACTATGAATTCACCCCTCCACTTT
TRBV30,.,TRBD1,TRBJ1-1,CAWSASGQGASEAFF,TGTGCCTGGAGTGCCTCGGGACAGGGGGCGAGTGAAGCTTTCTTT
TRBV7-9,.,.,TRBJ2-7,CASSPGQSYEQYF,TGTGCCAGCAGTCCCGGACAGTCCTACGAGCAGTACTTC
TRBV9,once,TRBD1,TRBJ1-5,CASSTGTGWQPQHF,TGTGCCAGCAGCACGGGGACAGGTTGGCAGCCCCAGCATTTT
TRBV12-3/TRBV12-4,.,.,TRBJ1-1,CASSLEGRTEAFF,TGTGCCAGCAGTTTAGAAGGGAGGACTGAAGCTTTCTTT
TRBV7-3,.,TRBD2,TRBJ2-1,CASSLSGSKYNEQFF,TGTGCCAGCAGCCTTAGCGGGTCAAAGTACAATGAGCAGTTCTTC
TRBV28,.,.,TRBJ1-1,CATGRINTEAFF,TGTGCCACAGGAAGGATCAACACTGAAGCTTTCTTT
TRBV27,.,TRBD1,TRBJ2-2,CASSGQGSILTGELFF,TGTGCCAGCAGCGGACAGGGCTCAATATTGACCGGGGAGCTGTTTTTT
TRBV28,.,TRBD2,TRBJ2-1,CASNIEREAGDEQFF,TGTGCCAGCAACATCGAGCGGGAGGCCGGCGATGAGCAGTTCTTC
TRBV19,.,.,TRBJ1-2,CASSIVGSGYTF,TGTGCCAGTAGTATAGTAGGGAGCGGCTACACCTTC
TRBV14,.,TRBD1,TRBJ2-1,CASSQDPPMTGDEQFF,TGTGCCAGCAGCCAAGATCCCCCAATGACAGGGGATGAGCAGTTCTTC
TRBV5-4,.,TRBD2,TRBJ2-3,CASSLGGLAGKDTQYF,TGTGCCAGCAGCTTGGGGGGACTAGCGGGAAAAGATACGCAGTATTTT
TRBV5-1,.,.,TRBJ2-3,CASSFPTSTDTQYF,TGCGCCAGCAGCTTTCCGACTAGCACAGATACGCAGTATTTT
TRBV7-8,once,.,TRBJ1-6,CASSSAGGYNSPLHF,TGTGCCAGCAGCTCAGCGGGGGGCTATAATTCACCCCTCCACTTT
TRBV20-1,.,TRBD1,TRBJ1-3,CSANDRGAGNTIYF,TGCAGTGCTAATGACAGGGGGGCTGGAAACACCATATATTTT
TRBV9,.,TRBD1,TRBJ1-2,CASSDDRVDYGYTF,TGTGCCAGCAGCGATGACAGGGTGGACTATGGCTACACCTTC
TRBV6-6,.,TRBD1,TRBJ1-2,CASSYPRDRAYGYTF,TGTGCCAGCAGTTACCCCCGGGACAGGGCGTATGGCTACACCTTC
TRBV18,.,TRBD2,TRBJ2-7,CASSPSGLAGIEQYF,TGTGCCAGCTCCCCGTCCGGACTAGCGGGAATCGAGCAGTACTTC
TRBV7-3,few,.,TRBJ1-1,CASSKTEKTEAFF,TGTGCCAGCAGCAAGACAGAGAAGACTGAAGCTTTCTTT
TRBV7-9,.,TRBD1,TRBJ2-7,CASSSIRDRPYEQYF,TGTGCCAGCAGCTCAATCCGGGACAGACCCTACGAGCAGTACTTC
TRBV4-1,few,TRBD2,TRBJ2-1,CASSQIAGGNNEQFF,TGCGCCAGCAGCCAAATAGCGGGAGGGAACAATGAGCAGTTCTTC
TRBV2,.,TRBD2,TRBJ2-3,CASEGLAGRGPADTQYF,TGTGCCAGCGAGGGACTAGCGGGTCGGGGCCCCGCAGATACGCAGTATTTT
TRBV5-1,.,TRBD1,TRBJ2-7,CASSSGQPREQYF,TGCGCCAGCAGCTCGGGACAGCCTCGTGAGCAGTACTTC
TRBV4-1,.,.,TRBJ2-3,CASSHQMGTDTQYF,TGCGCCAGCAGCCATCAGATGGGCACAGATACGCAGTATTTT
TRBV7-3,.,TRBD1,TRBJ2-1,CASSWGAGGDEQFF,TGTGCCAGCTCCTGGGGAGCAGGGGGCGATGAGCAGTTCTTC
TRBV20-1,.,TRBD1,TRBJ1-6,CSASGTATNSPLHF,TGCAGTGCTAGTGGGACAGCGACAAATTCACCCCTCCACTTT
TRBV18,.,.,TRBJ2-7,CASRGVGGSSEQYF,TGTGCCAGCAGAGGAGTGGGGGGATCGAGCGAGCAGTACTTC
TRBV2,.,TRBD1,TRBJ2-5,CASSEGGTGDQETQYF,TGTGCCAGCAGTGAAGGCGGGACAGGGGATCAGGAGACCCAGTACTTC
TRBV30,.,.,TRBJ2-7,CAWSVQEGYEQYF,TGTGCCTGGAGTGTACAGGAGGGCTACGAGCAGTACTTC
TRBV28,.,.,TRBJ2-7,CASWSRSYEQYF,TGTGCCAGCTGGAGTCGATCCTACGAGCAGTACTTC
TRBV19,many,.,TRBJ2-1,CASSIPGAEQFF,TGTGCCAGTAGTATACCCGGAGCTGAGCAGTTCTTC
TRBV7-9,.,TRBD2,TRBJ2-5,CASSLGLAAWGTQYF,TGTGCCAGCAGCTTAGGACTAGCGGCTTGGGGGACCCAGTACTTC
TRBV25-1,.,TRBD1,TRBJ1-4,CASSDRGRGEKLFF,TGTGCCAGCAGTGACAGGGGGCGAGGTGAAAAACTGTTTTTT
TRBV5-1,once,TRBD2,TRBJ2-3,CASSFGPSGRSDTQYF,TGCGCCAGCAGCTTCGGCCCTAGCGGGAGGTCAGATACGCAGTATTTT
TRBV2,.,TRBD1,TRBJ2-2,CASTGTGDDGELFF,TGTGCCAGCACCGGGACAGGGGACGACGGGGAGCTGTTTTTT
TRBV30,.,TRBD2,TRBJ2-1,CAWWGFGTNHSLLYNEQFF,TGTGCCTGGTGGGGGTTCGGGACTAACCACTCCCTCCTATACAATGAGCAGTTCTTC
TRBV2,.,.,TRBJ2-3,CASRSGPSADTQYF,TGTGCCAGCAGGAGTGGGCCTAGCGCAGATACGCAGTATTTT
TRBV9,.,TRBD2,TRBJ2-1,CASSVGGTSGRHEQFF,TGTGCCAGCAGCGTAGGGGGAACTAGCGGGCGGCATGAGCAGTTCTTC
TRBV7-3,once,.,TRBJ2-3,CASSLISSGTDTQYF,TGTGCCAGCAGCTTAATCTCTAGCGGCACAGATACGCAGTATTTT